This TCR beta chain stems from a study of low-dose radiotherapy and immunotherapy resistance in tumors. The sample holds many counts of this clonotype. The time point denotes: after trial treatment. Described treatment: LDRT plus nivolumab, ipilimumab, low-dose cyclophosphamide and aspirin (RACIN trial). Germline V lookup: CDR1 DFQATT, CDR2 SNEGSKA (reference sequence). Trimming removed 3 bases from V and 6 bases from J, with 12 bases in between. This CDR3 has 13 amino acids. cDNA synthesis used a TRAV/TRBV-specific primer set for both chains. It was with a constant-region primer and a V-primer adapter that TCRs were amplified over 20 PCR cycles. TCRdb reanalysed the reads using MiXCR and keeps one entry per CDR3 protein. Of approximately 100,000 distinct CDR3 sequences listed, around 21% were seen once; the top ten hold roughly 3.9%.

The source was PBMCs, collected after low-dose radiotherapy plus immunotherapy. V gene TRBV20-1 combines with J gene TRBJ2-1; D possibly uses TRBD1 or TRBD2 (5 bases each). This TCR came from a male donor with prostate cancer. The CDR3 nucleotides are TGCAGTGCTAGGGGACCGAATACCAATGAGCAGTTCTTC. Encoded protein: CSARGPNTNEQFF.